The clone carrying this T cell receptor beta chain was recorded a few times. The antigen is undetermined. A J-beta primer mix and a sample-barcoded 5' primer were used in a second PCR of roughly 6 to 11 cycles. Template switching added a 12-random-nucleotide identifier to every cDNA molecule. Each CDR3 protein gets one entry after TCRdb re-called the 5' RACE reads with MiXCR. This table has some 690,000 distinct CDR3 sequences, about a fifth appearing once. The sample originates from a study of blood T cells in healthy people across ages. Study-level points and caveats: Diversity was estimated from one million T cells, and these estimates were considered underestimates.

V was cut by 6 bases and J by 4 bases, with 27 bases left in between. Germline lookup yields CDR1 DFQATT and CDR2 SNEGSKA (reference sequence). The CDR3 consists of 17 residues. This receptor was taken from an older man in good health. This chain uses TRBV20-1 with TRBJ2-5, with D possibly matching TRBD2 (6 bases). The sample taken for sequencing was blood. The CDR3 DNA is TGCAGTGCCGAGTCCCCCCCCCGGGGGATTAGTCGAGAGACCCAGTACTTC. Residues: CSAESPPRGISRETQYF.